This is a list of T cell receptor beta chains from one sample in a study of OX40 agonist ivuxolimab in advanced cancers. Sequencing was performed with immunoSEQ multiplex PCR; in TCRdb, only in-frame clones are kept and a portion is missing. The data contain about 81,000 clones, about 88% of them singletons. The sample in question was CD4+ or CD8+ T cells sorted from blood, obtained in a trial of the OX40 agonist ivuxolimab. These receptors were taken from an adult with an advanced solid tumor such as melanoma, head and neck, liver or kidney cancer. CDR3s include the opening cysteine and the closing phenylalanine or tryptophan. A D gene is named only where the DNA matches it firmly.

TRBJ1-2	-	TRBV5-1	CASSLGTNYGYTF
TRBJ2-2	-	TRBV5-1	CASSPVPGSTGELFF
TRBJ2-1	-	TRBV7-7	CASSLALGGEQFF
TRBJ2-3	-	TRBV7-9	CASSLVQGSGDTQYF
TRBJ2-7	-	TRBV6-1	CASSEVPGYLYEQYF
TRBJ1-2	-	TRBV5-1	CASSFDPWESYGYTF
TRBJ2-5	-	TRBV18	CASSPPVTDAARETQYF
TRBJ1-2	-	TRBV19	CASSSTGSYGYTF
TRBJ2-1	-	TRBV29-1	CSVLGTTRTYNEQFF
TRBJ1-1	-	TRBV5-1	CASSSRIMNTEAFF
TRBJ1-1	-	TRBV7-3	CASSLLGGNTEAFF
TRBJ1-2	TRBD1	TRBV19	CASSELDRDYGYTF
TRBJ1-2	-	TRBV15	CATSRERNYGYTF
TRBJ1-3	-	TRBV21-1	CASSKAVVHSGNTIYF
TRBJ2-5	-	TRBV15	CATSRSGGTYQETQYF
TRBJ2-7	-	TRBV11-2	CASSLDPGPYEQYF
TRBJ2-5	TRBD1	TRBV6-1	CASSRTGVETQYF
TRBJ1-4	-	TRBV2	CASSDRQPGLIGKLFF
TRBJ1-1	-	TRBV18	CASSPVRSASIMNTEAFF
TRBJ2-5	-	TRBV2	CASSLSGGAKTQYF
TRBJ1-1	-	TRBV19	CASAGAGGITEAFF
TRBJ2-1	-	TRBV20-1	CSVIQYNEQFF
TRBJ1-5	TRBD1	TRBV2	CASSAGTVNQPQHF
TRBJ2-7	TRBD1	TRBV20-1	CSARDGQGEYF
TRBJ1-1	TRBD1	TRBV5-1	CASSPRTGNTEAFF
TRBJ2-4	-	TRBV21-1	CASSKLNPTENIQYF
TRBJ1-4	-	TRBV19	CASSILAENEKLFF
TRBJ1-1	TRBD1	TRBV2	CASSLGTGSTEAFF
TRBJ2-1	TRBD2	TRBV5-1	CASSFHRGGATYNEQFF
TRBJ2-4	-	TRBV7-8	CASSPWTGRDKNIQYF
TRBJ2-1	TRBD2	TRBV7-7	CASSPGSRLAGNEQFF
TRBJ1-2	TRBD1	TRBV19	CASSIQGDYGYTF
TRBJ2-6	-	TRBV6-4	CASSQDSGANVLTF
TRBJ2-3	TRBD2	TRBV10-1	CASSESFGLVRDTQYF
TRBJ2-5	-	TRBV18	CASSPPATEETQYF
TRBJ1-4	-	TRBV10-2	CASREDEKLFF
TRBJ2-5	-	TRBV7-6	CASRNPFNRVGETQYF
TRBJ2-3	-	TRBV7-9	CASTIGGFTDTQYF
TRBJ1-2	TRBD1	TRBV19	CASSMGERTGGGYTF
TRBJ2-3	-	TRBV4-2	CASSHHTGTTDTQYF
TRBJ1-1	-	TRBV5-6	CASSTATDIAFF
TRBJ1-4	-	TRBV5-4	CASSLEGGGNNEKLFF
TRBJ2-7	TRBD1	TRBV10-3	CAVGQDINEQYF
TRBJ1-2	-	TRBV5-8	CASSPRIGPSYGYTF
TRBJ1-2	-	TRBV6-6	CASTETGANYGYTF
TRBJ2-2	-	TRBV7-3	CASSPQGTGELFF
TRBJ2-5	-	TRBV18	CASSRDFDPYQETQYF